A single sample gave rise to the 2 T cell receptor beta chains below, sequenced in a study of OX40 agonist ivuxolimab in advanced cancers. TCRdb keeps only in-frame clones here, not all; method: immunoSEQ multiplex PCR. Of under 140,000 clones listed, roughly nine tenths are singletons. The sample here was CD4+ or CD8+ T cells sorted from blood, taken in a trial of the OX40 agonist ivuxolimab. These receptors were taken from an adult with an advanced solid tumor such as melanoma, head and neck, liver or kidney cancer.

The rearrangement uses TRBV7-3 and TRBJ2-1; D gene uncertain. This CDR3 spans 15 amino acids. Germline V gives CDR1 SGHTA, CDR2 FQGTGA. V was shortened by 4 bases and J by 0 bases, with 10 bases between the two germline ends. CDR3 protein: CASSSQLSSYNEQFF. DNA for the CDR3: TGTGCCAGCAGCTCGCAATTGAGCTCCTACAATGAGCAGTTCTTC.

The chain joins TRBV5-1 to TRBJ2-1; 8 positions match TRBD1. The CDR3 is 14 residues long. CDR1 and CDR2 from the germline V gene are SGHRS and YFSETQ. After removal of 3 bases from V and 7 bases from J, the junction contained 6 bases not matched to a gene. The CDR3: CASSSRTGRNEQFF. In DNA form, the CDR3 reads TGCGCCAGCAGCTCGCGGACAGGGAGGAATGAGCAGTTCTTC.